This T cell receptor beta chain was identified during a study of shared clonotypes between healthy human individuals (dated by TCRdb to the early 2020s). Describing the broader study: Three men and a couple of women, aged 18 to 49 years, made up the cohort. Per donor, three plates each were used for CD4 naive and CD4 memory, two for CD8 naive, and one for CD8 memory. To estimate repertoire size and how much clonotype sharing occurs between individuals, the study deeply sequenced the blood TCR repertoires of roughly 5 healthy adults. Libraries were prepared and TCR repertoires were sequenced by different laboratories using diverse techniques, in order to increase sequencing depth and limit assay-specific biases. Each donor's leukapheresis produced roughly between roughly 0.85 and 9.5 billion PBMCs. Summary of the overall study and its limitations: Incomplete sequencing was indicated by rarefaction of sorted-subset datasets, despite the large sequencing depth. Across four donors, about 4.5% of naive CD4, approximately 3.6% of naive CD8, 2% to 2.5% of memory CD4, and about 0.4% of memory CD8 clonotypes were shared. Because the study included only a small number of donors, the genetic and exposure-history diversity represented was limited. Higher generation probabilities were observed for clonotypes shared by all four sorted-subset donors than for non-shared clonotypes. Estimated clonotype richness was generally larger for naive than for memory subsets. Pairwise subsampling led to the expectation that sequencing depth would affect the degree of clonotype sharing among donors. Sampling was limited to blood, and TCR repertoires in tissue likely differ from TCR repertoires in blood.

Using the deep immunoSEQ assay, TCR CDR3 regions were amplified from genomic DNA by multiplex PCR. Extracted genomic DNA from each cell subset was distributed evenly across all wells of several immunoSEQ 96-well plates, and each plate was treated as a replicate. Each replicate PCR for sorted subsets received about 220 ng genomic DNA, equal to tens of thousands of T cell genomes. Purified libraries were measured with a Qubit 3.0 fluorometer, size-checked on a Bioanalyzer 2100, and measured again with the KAPA Library Quantification kit. Every immunoSEQ 96-well plate was sequenced on a separate single-read 150-cycle Illumina NextSeq 550 flow cell. Concerning the study's data processing: The immunoSEQ output contained only junctional sequences without quality scores, so filtering could not match that applied to full-length reads. Sequences were annotated with PyIR, a Python wrapper for IgBLAST v1.9, using IMGT germline references to assign V/J genes and CDR3. Reads were filtered out if the reads had weak V/J assignments (E-value above 1e-6), no CDR3, stop codons, out-of-frame junctions, or ambiguous translated residues. V3J clonotypes were defined as sequences sharing an identical inferred V gene, J gene, and CDR3 amino acid sequence. The percentage overlap between two repertoires was calculated by dividing the number of shared unique clonotypes by the size of the smaller repertoire. Repertoire richness was assessed with RTK rarefaction, the Chao1 estimator, and Recon v2.1 estimates of unobserved clonotypes. Generation probabilities were computed with OLGA for all TCRbeta clonotypes obtained by the gDNA method from a handful of donors. TCRdb took this table from immuneACCESS and kept in-frame rearrangements with V and J called. Such tables lack part of the clones; where checked against another copy, unresolved V genes explain under half of the gap, and the rest is unexplained. D and trimming were read from the DNA, whereas the V and J calls and clone size are those reported in that table. The sample contains some 600,000 clones, around 96% of them found a single time. The ten largest clones capture less than 0.13% of the sample.

There are 16 amino acids in the CDR3, from cysteine to phenylalanine inclusive. CDR3 DNA only is kept here, 48 bases in frame from base 1. V ends up 0 bases short and J 3 bases short, with an unmatched junction base count of 7. The germline V gene specifies SGHVT as CDR1 and SQSDAQ as CDR2. CD8 naive samples were obtained by positive selection for CCR7 among CD45RO-negative cells, yielding a CD45RA+CCR7+ population from which TemRA cells were excluded. Donors were healthy HIV-negative adults with no recently reported acute infections or vaccinations. Every donor was a Caucasian adult living in Nashville, Tennessee, USA. Blood was obtained by leukapheresis, after which PBMCs were separated by Ficoll-Histopaque density gradient centrifugation and cryopreserved in liquid nitrogen vapor phase. Purity and quantity of every magnetically sorted T cell population were checked by analytical flow cytometry. From each sorted fraction, genomic DNA was isolated and quantified by UV absorbance on a Nanodrop 2000c.

On this clone: Its antigen remains unidentified. It has no much larger one-base neighbor in the sample; base qualities were not kept.

This clonotype was sampled from a woman younger than 45 in good health. The sequencing sample was made of naive CD8+ T cells sorted from blood. In light of the paper, this sample's cell subset or site label describes: CD45RA+CCR7+. This chain is built from TRBV7-4 and TRBJ2-5; 7 of the junction bases match TRBD1. The nucleotide sequence reads as follows: TGTGCCAGCAGCTTAGCCCGACAGGGCAGGGAAGAGACCCAGTACTTC. It translates as CASSLARQGREETQYF.